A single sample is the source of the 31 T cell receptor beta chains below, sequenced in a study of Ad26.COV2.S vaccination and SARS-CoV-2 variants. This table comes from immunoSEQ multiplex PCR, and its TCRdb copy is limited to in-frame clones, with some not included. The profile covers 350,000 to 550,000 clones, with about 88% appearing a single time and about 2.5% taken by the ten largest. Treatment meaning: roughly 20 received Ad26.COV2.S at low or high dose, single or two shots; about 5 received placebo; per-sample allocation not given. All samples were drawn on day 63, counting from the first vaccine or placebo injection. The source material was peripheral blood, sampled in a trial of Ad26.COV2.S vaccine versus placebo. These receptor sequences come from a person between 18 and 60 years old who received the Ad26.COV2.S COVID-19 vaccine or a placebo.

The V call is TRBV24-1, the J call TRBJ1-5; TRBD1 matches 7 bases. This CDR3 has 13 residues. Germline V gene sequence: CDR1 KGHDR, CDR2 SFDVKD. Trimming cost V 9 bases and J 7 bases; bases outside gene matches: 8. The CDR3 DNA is TGTGCCACCGGCCCAGGGGGGGGGCAGCCCCAGCATTTT. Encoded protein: CATGPGGGQPQHF.

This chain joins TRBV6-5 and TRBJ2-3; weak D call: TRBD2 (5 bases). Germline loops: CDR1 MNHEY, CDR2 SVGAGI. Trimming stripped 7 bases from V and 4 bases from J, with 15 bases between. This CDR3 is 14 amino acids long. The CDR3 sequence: CASKGLAVPDTQYF. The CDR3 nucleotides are TGTGCCAGCAAAGGCCTAGCAGTTCCAGATACGCAGTATTTT.

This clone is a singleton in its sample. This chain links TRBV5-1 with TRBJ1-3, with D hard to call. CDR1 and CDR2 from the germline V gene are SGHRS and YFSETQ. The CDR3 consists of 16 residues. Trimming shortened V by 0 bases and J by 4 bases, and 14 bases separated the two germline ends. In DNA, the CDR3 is TGCGCCAGCAGCTTGGACGGGCTCCGCGGGGGAAACACCATATATTTT. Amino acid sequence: CASSLDGLRGGNTIYF.

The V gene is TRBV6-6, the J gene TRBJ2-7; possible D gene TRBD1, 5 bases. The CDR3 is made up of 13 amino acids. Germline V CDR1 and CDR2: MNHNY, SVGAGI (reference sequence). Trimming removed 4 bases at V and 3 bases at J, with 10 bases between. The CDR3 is CASSSLQDYEQYF. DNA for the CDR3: TGTGCCAGCAGTTCCTTACAGGACTACGAGCAGTACTTC.

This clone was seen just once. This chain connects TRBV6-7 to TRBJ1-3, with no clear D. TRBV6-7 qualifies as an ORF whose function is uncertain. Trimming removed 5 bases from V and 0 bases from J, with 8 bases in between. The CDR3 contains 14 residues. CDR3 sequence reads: CASSKRSSGNTIYF. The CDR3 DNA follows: TGTGCCAGCAGTAAACGAAGCTCTGGAAACACCATATATTTT.

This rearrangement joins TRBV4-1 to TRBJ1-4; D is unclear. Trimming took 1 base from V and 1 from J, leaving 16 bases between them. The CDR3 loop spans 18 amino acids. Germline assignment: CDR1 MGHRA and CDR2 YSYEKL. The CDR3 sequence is CASSQVGAWPKTNEKLFF. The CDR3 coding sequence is TGCGCCAGCAGCCAAGTGGGAGCGTGGCCTAAAACTAATGAAAAACTGTTTTTT.

CDR3 nucleotides: TGTGCCTGGAGGACAAGACTAGCGGGAGCTATATGGGACAATGAGCAGTTCTTC. Its translation: CAWRTRLAGAIWDNEQFF. The chain has TRBV30 and TRBJ2-1; 12 bases match TRBD2. Trimming removed 3 bases from V and 5 bases from J; junction bases left unmatched: 14. The germline V gene has CDR1 GTSNPN and CDR2 SVGIG (reference sequence). The CDR3 runs to 18 residues.

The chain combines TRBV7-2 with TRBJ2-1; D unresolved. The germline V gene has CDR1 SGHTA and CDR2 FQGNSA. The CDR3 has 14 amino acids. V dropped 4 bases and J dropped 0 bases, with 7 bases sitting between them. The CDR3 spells CASSSRLSYNEQFF. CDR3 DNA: TGTGCCAGCAGCTCTCGACTCTCCTACAATGAGCAGTTCTTC.

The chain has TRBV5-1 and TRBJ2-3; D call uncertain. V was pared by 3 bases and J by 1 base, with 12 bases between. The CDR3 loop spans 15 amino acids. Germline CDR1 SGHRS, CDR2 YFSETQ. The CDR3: CASSSVDGRTDTQYF. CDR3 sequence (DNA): TGCGCCAGCAGCTCCGTCGACGGACGCACAGATACGCAGTATTTT.

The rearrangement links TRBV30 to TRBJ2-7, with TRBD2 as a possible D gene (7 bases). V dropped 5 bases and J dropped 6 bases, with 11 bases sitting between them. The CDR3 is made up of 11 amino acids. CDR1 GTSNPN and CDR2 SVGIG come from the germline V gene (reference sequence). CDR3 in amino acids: CAWGGGVEQYF. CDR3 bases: TGTGCCTGGGGAGGGGGGGTCGAGCAGTACTTC. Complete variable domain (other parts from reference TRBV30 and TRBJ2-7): SQTIHQWPATLVQPVGSPLSLECTVEGTSNPNLYWYRQAAGRGLQLLFYSVGIGQISSEVPQNLSASRPQDRQFILSSKKLLLSDSGFYLCAWGGGVEQYFGPGTRLTVT.

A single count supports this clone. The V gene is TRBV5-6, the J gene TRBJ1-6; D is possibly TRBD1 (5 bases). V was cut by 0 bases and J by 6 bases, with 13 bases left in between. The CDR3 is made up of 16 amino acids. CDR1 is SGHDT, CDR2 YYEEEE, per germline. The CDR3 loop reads CASSLGGETSNSPLHF. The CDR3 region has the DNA TGTGCCAGCAGCTTGGGAGGGGAAACTAGTAATTCACCCCTCCACTTT.

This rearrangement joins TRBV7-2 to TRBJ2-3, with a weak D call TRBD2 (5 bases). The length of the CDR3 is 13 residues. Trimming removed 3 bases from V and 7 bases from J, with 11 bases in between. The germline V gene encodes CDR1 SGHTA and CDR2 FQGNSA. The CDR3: CASSFNQRNTQYF. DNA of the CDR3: TGTGCCAGCAGCTTTAACCAGCGGAATACGCAGTATTTT.

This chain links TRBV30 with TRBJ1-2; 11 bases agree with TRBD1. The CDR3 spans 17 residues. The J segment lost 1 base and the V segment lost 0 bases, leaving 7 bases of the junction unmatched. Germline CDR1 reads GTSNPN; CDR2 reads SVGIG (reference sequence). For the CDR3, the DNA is TGTGCCTGGAGTGTAAATCCGGGACAGGGGGGTAACTATGGCTACACCTTC. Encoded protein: CAWSVNPGQGGNYGYTF.

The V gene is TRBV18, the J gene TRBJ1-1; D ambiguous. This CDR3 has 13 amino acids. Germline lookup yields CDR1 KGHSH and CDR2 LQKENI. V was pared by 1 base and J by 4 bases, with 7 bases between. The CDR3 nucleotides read TGTGCCAGCTCACCACTCGTGCGCACTGAAGCTTTCTTT. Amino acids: CASSPLVRTEAFF.

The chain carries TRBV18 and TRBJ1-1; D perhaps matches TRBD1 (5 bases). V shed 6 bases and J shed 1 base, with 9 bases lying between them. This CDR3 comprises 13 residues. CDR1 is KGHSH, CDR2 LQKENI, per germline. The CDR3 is CASSRRGNTEAFF. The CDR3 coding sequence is TGTGCCAGCTCCCGGAGGGGGAACACTGAAGCTTTCTTT. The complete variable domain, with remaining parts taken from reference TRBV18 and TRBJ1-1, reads NAGVMQNPRHLVRRRGQEARLRCSPMKGHSHVYWYRQLPEEGLKFMVYLQKENIIDESGMPKERFSAEFPKEGPSILRIQQVVRGDSAAYFCASSRRGNTEAFFGQGTRLTVV.

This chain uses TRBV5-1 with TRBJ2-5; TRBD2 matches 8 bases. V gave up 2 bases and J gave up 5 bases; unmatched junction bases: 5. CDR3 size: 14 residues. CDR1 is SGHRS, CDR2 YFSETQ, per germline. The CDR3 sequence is CASSFGGALETQYF. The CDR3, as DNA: TGCGCCAGCAGCTTCGGGGGGGCCCTGGAGACCCAGTACTTC.

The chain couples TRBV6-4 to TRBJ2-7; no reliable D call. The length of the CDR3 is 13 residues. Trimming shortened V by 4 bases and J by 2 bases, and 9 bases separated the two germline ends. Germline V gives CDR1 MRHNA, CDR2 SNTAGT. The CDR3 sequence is CASSGQYPYEQYV. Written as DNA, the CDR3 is TGTGCCAGCAGTGGGCAGTATCCCTACGAGCAGTACGTC.

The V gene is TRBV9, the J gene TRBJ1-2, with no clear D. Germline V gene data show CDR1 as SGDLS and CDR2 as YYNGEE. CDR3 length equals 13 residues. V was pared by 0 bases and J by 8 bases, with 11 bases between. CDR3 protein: CASSVENSRGYTF. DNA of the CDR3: TGTGCCAGCAGCGTAGAAAATAGCCGGGGCTACACCTTC.

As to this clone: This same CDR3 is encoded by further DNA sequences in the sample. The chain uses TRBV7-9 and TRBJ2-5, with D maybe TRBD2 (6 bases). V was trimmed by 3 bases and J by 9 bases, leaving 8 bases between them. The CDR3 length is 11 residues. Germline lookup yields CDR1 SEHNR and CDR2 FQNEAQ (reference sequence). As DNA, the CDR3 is TGTGCCAGCAGCTTGGGGGGAGCCCAGTACTTC. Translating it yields CASSLGGAQYF.

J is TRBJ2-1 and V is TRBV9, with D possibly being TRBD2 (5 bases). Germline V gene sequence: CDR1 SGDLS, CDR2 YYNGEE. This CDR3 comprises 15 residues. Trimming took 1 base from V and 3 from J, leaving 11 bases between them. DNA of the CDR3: TGTGCCAGCAGCGTATCGGGGAGAGACTACAATGAGCAGTTCTTC. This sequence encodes CASSVSGRDYNEQFF.

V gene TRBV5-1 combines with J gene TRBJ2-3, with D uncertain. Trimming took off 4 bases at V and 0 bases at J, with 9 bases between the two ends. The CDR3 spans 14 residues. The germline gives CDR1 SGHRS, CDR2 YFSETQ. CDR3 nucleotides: TGCGCCAGCAGCGGGTCTTCTAGCACAGATACGCAGTATTTT. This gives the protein CASSGSSSTDTQYF. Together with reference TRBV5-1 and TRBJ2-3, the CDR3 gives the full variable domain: KAGVTQTPRYLIKTRGQQVTLSCSPISGHRSVSWYQQTPGQGLQFLFEYFSETQRNKGNFPGRFSGRQFSNSRSEMNVSTLELGDSALYLCASSGSSSTDTQYFGPGTRLTVL.

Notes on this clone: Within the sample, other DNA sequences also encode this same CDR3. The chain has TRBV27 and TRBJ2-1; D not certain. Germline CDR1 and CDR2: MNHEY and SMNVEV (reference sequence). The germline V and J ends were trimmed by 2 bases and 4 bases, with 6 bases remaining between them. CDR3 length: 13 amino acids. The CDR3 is CASSLGRYNEQFF. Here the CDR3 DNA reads TGTGCCAGCAGTTTAGGAAGGTACAATGAGCAGTTCTTC.

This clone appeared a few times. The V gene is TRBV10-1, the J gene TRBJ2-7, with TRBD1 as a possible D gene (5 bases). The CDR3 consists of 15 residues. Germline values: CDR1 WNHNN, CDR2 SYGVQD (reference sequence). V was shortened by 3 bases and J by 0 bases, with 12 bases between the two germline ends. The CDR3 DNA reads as TGCGCCAGCAGTGACCCGACAGTAATCTCCTACGAGCAGTACGTC. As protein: CASSDPTVISYEQYV.

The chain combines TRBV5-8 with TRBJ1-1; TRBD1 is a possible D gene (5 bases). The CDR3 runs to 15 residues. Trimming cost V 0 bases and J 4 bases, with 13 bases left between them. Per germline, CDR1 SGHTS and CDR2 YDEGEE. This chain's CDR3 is CASSLGVWGVTEAFF. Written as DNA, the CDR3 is TGTGCCAGCAGCTTGGGGGTCTGGGGGGTCACTGAAGCTTTCTTT.

The CDR3 nucleotides are TGCGCCAGCAGCCCACAAGGGAGGACAGGGCTTAATGAAAAACTGTTTTTT. Translating gives CASSPQGRTGLNEKLFF. The chain has TRBV4-1 and TRBJ1-4; 8 positions agree with TRBD1. This CDR3 has 17 residues. Germline values: CDR1 MGHRA, CDR2 YSYEKL. Trimming at V came to 4 bases and at J to 4 bases, leaving 11 bases not matched to a gene.

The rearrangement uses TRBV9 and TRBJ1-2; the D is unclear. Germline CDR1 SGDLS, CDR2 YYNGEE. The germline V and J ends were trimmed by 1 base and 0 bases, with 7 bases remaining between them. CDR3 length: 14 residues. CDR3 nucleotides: TGTGCCAGCAGCGTAAGACCGGCTAACTATGGCTACACCTTC. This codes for CASSVRPANYGYTF.

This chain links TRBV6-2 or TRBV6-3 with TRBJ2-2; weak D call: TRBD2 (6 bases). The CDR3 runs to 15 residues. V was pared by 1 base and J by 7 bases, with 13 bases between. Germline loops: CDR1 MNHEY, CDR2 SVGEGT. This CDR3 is CASSYFREQGGELFF. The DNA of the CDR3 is TGTGCCAGCAGTTACTTCCGGGAGCAAGGCGGGGAGCTGTTTTTT.

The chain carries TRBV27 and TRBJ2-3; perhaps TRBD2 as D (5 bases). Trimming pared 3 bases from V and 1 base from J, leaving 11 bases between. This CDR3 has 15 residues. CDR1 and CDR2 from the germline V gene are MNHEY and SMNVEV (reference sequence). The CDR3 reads CASSFRVSGTDTQYF. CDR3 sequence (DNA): TGTGCCAGCAGTTTTCGGGTTAGCGGCACAGATACGCAGTATTTT.

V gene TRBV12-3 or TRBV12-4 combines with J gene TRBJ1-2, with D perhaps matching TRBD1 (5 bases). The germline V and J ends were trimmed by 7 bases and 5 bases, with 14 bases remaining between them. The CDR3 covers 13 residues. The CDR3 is CASNIGTVYGYTF. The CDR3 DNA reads TGTGCCAGCAATATCGGGACTGTATATGGCTACACCTTC.

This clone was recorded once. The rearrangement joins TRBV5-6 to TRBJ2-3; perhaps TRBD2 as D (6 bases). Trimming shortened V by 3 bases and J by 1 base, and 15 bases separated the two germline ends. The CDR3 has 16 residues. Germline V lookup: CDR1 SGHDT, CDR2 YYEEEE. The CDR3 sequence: CASSSPVRRGTDTQYF. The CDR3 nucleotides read TGTGCCAGCAGCTCACCGGTACGGAGGGGCACAGATACGCAGTATTTT.

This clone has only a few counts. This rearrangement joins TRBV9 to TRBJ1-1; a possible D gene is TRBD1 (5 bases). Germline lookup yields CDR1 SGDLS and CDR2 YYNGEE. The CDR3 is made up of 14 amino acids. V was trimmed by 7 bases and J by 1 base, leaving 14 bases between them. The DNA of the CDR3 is TGTGCCAGCGACCGATGGGGGGAGAACACTGAAGCTTTCTTT. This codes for CASDRWGENTEAFF.